This TCR beta chain was obtained from a study of neoadjuvant anti-PD-1 for oral cavity cancer. Study-level information: Around day 43, patients without progression received a fourth nivolumab dose before surgery.

Two replicates per tumor sample, mostly from approximately 5 ug of genomic DNA. Here immunoSEQ multiplex PCR was the method, and the copy in TCRdb shows in-frame clones only, minus some. Here the sample spans around 8,200 clones, roughly 50% being singletons. The patients had HPV-negative, locally advanced oral cavity squamous cell carcinoma. Germline V gene sequence: CDR1 WSHSY, CDR2 SAAADI. V shed 2 bases, J shed 2 bases, and the junction held 9 bases outside the gene matches. The CDR3 contains 16 residues. V usage is TRBV10-2 and J usage is TRBJ2-7, with 7 bases identical to TRBD1. The specimen comprised tumor tissue, sampled before nivolumab (anti-PD-1) treatment. The sequence was collected from a person aged 40 to 85 with oral cavity squamous cell carcinoma. CDR3 in amino acids: CASSEPGQVPAYEQYF. The CDR3 bases are TGCGCCAGCAGTGAGCCTGGACAGGTACCAGCCTACGAGCAGTACTTC.